The sequence of this T cell receptor (beta chain) was determined in a study of T cell changes during pregnancy in multiple sclerosis. The CDR3 has 15 amino acids. Clones were read by immunoSEQ multiplex PCR, and TCRdb kept only the in-frame ones, dropping some. The sample includes about 75,000 clones, 70% to 90% of them seen just once. This sequence originates from a female donor in good health, enrolled as a control in a pregnancy study. This chain connects TRBV1 to TRBJ2-3; TRBD2, the table's D call, lacks a check against the DNA. TRBV1 is deemed a pseudogene. The sample in question was peripheral blood, obtained in the first trimester of pregnancy. The CDR3 nucleotides read TGCACCAGCGGGATAGCGGGGGGTAGCACAGATACGCAGTATTTT. Its translation: CTSGIAGGSTDTQYF.